Listed below are T cell receptor beta chains from one sample, sequenced in a study of T cells in Graves' hyperthyroidism and ophthalmopathy. TCRdb processed the multiplex PCR reads anew with MiXCR; each CDR3 protein has one entry. The data show roughly 660,000 distinct CDR3 sequences, with approximately 15% seen just once and about 16% held by the top ten. The sample comprised blood. The receptors stem from a man in his forties or fifties with Graves' hyperthyroidism. Both conserved end residues are part of each CDR3. The D gene is left open where the match is weak. Size is omitted from some rows. Given values are once, few, many or a class for expanded clones.

cdr3_nt: TGTGCCAGCAGCTTTACAGATCGTGACACTGAAGCTTTCTTT; cdr3_aa: CASSFTDRDTEAFF; j_call: TRBJ1-1; v_call: TRBV11-2; clone_size: many; d_call: NA
cdr3_nt: TGTGCCACCAGTGATGCTAGCGGGAGTTCCTACAATGAGCAGTTCTTC; cdr3_aa: CATSDASGSSYNEQFF; j_call: TRBJ2-1; v_call: TRBV24-1; clone_size: many; d_call: TRBD2
cdr3_nt: TGTGCCACTTCCAGGACAGGGACATTTGACTATGGCTACACCTTC; cdr3_aa: CATSRTGTFDYGYTF; j_call: TRBJ1-2; v_call: TRBV19; clone_size: NA; d_call: TRBD1
cdr3_nt: TGTGCCAGCAACTCGGGGATTGGGGAGACCCAGTACTTC; cdr3_aa: CASNSGIGETQYF; j_call: TRBJ2-5; v_call: TRBV27; clone_size: many; d_call: NA
cdr3_nt: TGTGCCAGCAGCCTAGCGGTGGCCGGGGAGCTGTTTTTT; cdr3_aa: CASSLAVAGELFF; j_call: TRBJ2-2; v_call: TRBV7-6; clone_size: few; d_call: TRBD2
cdr3_nt: TGTGCCAGCAGCTTAGGCTGGGGGTCTAATGAAAAACTGTTTTTT; cdr3_aa: CASSLGWGSNEKLFF; j_call: TRBJ1-4; v_call: TRBV7-8; clone_size: few; d_call: NA
cdr3_nt: TGTGCCAGCAGTCCCCGGGAGCCGGGGTCAGATACGCAGTATTTT; cdr3_aa: CASSPREPGSDTQYF; j_call: TRBJ2-3; v_call: TRBV12-3/TRBV12-4; clone_size: NA; d_call: NA
cdr3_nt: TGTGCCAGCAGCGGTAGCGGGAGCCGAACCGGGGAGCTGTTTTTT; cdr3_aa: CASSGSGSRTGELFF; j_call: TRBJ2-2; v_call: TRBV2; clone_size: many; d_call: TRBD2
cdr3_nt: TGTGCCTGGAGGTCGACAGGGACGTCCTACGAGCAGTACTTC; cdr3_aa: CAWRSTGTSYEQYF; j_call: TRBJ2-7; v_call: TRBV30; clone_size: many; d_call: TRBD1
cdr3_nt: TGTGCCAGCAGTTACGGTCCGGGACAGGGTATCACTGGAGCTTTCTTT; cdr3_aa: CASSYGPGQGITGAFF; j_call: TRBJ1-1; v_call: TRBV6-2/TRBV6-3; clone_size: few; d_call: TRBD1
cdr3_nt: TGTGCCAGCAGCCTCTTGCCGGGGGAGCAGTACTTC; cdr3_aa: CASSLLPGEQYF; j_call: TRBJ2-7; v_call: TRBV7-2; clone_size: many; d_call: NA
cdr3_nt: TGTGCCAGCAGTTTATGGCGGGAGAGTATAGATACGCAGTATTTT; cdr3_aa: CASSLWRESIDTQYF; j_call: TRBJ2-3; v_call: TRBV28; clone_size: NA; d_call: TRBD2
cdr3_nt: TGTGCCACCAGCTGGAGGACAGGATATAATTCACCCCTCCACTTT; cdr3_aa: CATSWRTGYNSPLHF; j_call: TRBJ1-6; v_call: TRBV15; clone_size: many; d_call: TRBD1
cdr3_nt: TGTGCCAGCAGTCGGGGAGGGTATGGTGTGCCTACGGCGAGCTCTGGAAACACCATATATTTT; cdr3_aa: CASSRGGYGVPTASSGNTIYF; j_call: TRBJ1-3; v_call: TRBV28; clone_size: NA; d_call: NA
cdr3_nt: TGTGCCAGCAGCTCACCCGGGGGGGGTGGGGCCAACGTCCTGACTTTC; cdr3_aa: CASSSPGGGGANVLTF; j_call: TRBJ2-6; v_call: TRBV5-4; clone_size: many; d_call: TRBD2
cdr3_nt: TGCAGTGCTAGGGAGCTTCAGCGGGAGAGTGGTGAGCAGTTCTTC; cdr3_aa: CSARELQRESGEQFF; j_call: TRBJ2-1; v_call: TRBV20-1; clone_size: NA; d_call: TRBD2
cdr3_nt: TGTGCCAGCAGCCTCGGAGGGCAGGGTAATGACGAGCAGTACTTC; cdr3_aa: CASSLGGQGNDEQYF; j_call: TRBJ2-7; v_call: TRBV7-3; clone_size: many; d_call: NA
cdr3_nt: TGTGCCAGCAGTTACTCGCGGGACAGCTACAATGAGCAGTTCTTC; cdr3_aa: CASSYSRDSYNEQFF; j_call: TRBJ2-1; v_call: TRBV6-2/TRBV6-3; clone_size: NA; d_call: NA
cdr3_nt: TGTGCCAGCAGTTTGGCAGCGGGAGGTGGTGAGCAGTTCTTC; cdr3_aa: CASSLAAGGGEQFF; j_call: TRBJ2-1; v_call: TRBV12-3/TRBV12-4; clone_size: few; d_call: TRBD2
cdr3_nt: TGTGCCAGCAGCCCGACAGGGCCCCGGCCCGAGCAGTACTTC; cdr3_aa: CASSPTGPRPEQYF; j_call: TRBJ2-7; v_call: TRBV7-2; clone_size: NA; d_call: TRBD1
cdr3_nt: TGCAGCGTTCGTGATAGCGGGTATGACTACGAGCAGTACTTC; cdr3_aa: CSVRDSGYDYEQYF; j_call: TRBJ2-7; v_call: TRBV29-1; clone_size: few; d_call: TRBD2
cdr3_nt: TGTGCCAGCAGCGCGACAGGGAGAGGTGAAAAACTGTTTTTT; cdr3_aa: CASSATGRGEKLFF; j_call: TRBJ1-4; v_call: TRBV9; clone_size: many; d_call: TRBD1
cdr3_nt: TGTGCCAGCAGTGCCGGGACAGGAAACTACAATGAGCAGTTCTTC; cdr3_aa: CASSAGTGNYNEQFF; j_call: TRBJ2-1; v_call: TRBV25-1; clone_size: few; d_call: TRBD1
cdr3_nt: TGTGCCTGGAGGACGGGACTAGCGGGGAGCACAGATACGCAGTATTTT; cdr3_aa: CAWRTGLAGSTDTQYF; j_call: TRBJ2-3; v_call: TRBV30; clone_size: many; d_call: TRBD2
cdr3_nt: TGTGCCTGGGATAGCGGGACCTACAATGAGCAGTTCTTC; cdr3_aa: CAWDSGTYNEQFF; j_call: TRBJ2-1; v_call: TRBV30; clone_size: many; d_call: TRBD2
cdr3_nt: TGCGCCAGCAGCCAGGGGACAGGGTTTGGAAACACCATATATTTT; cdr3_aa: CASSQGTGFGNTIYF; j_call: TRBJ1-3; v_call: TRBV4-1; clone_size: NA; d_call: TRBD1
cdr3_nt: TGTGCCAGCAGCCCACAGGGGTCTAATTCACCCCTCCACTTT; cdr3_aa: CASSPQGSNSPLHF; j_call: TRBJ1-6; v_call: TRBV28; clone_size: many; d_call: TRBD1
cdr3_nt: TGCAGTGCTAGCGACAGGGAGGACTATGGCTACACCTTC; cdr3_aa: CSASDREDYGYTF; j_call: TRBJ1-2; v_call: TRBV20-1; clone_size: NA; d_call: TRBD1
cdr3_nt: TGTGCCAGTAGGGGGACAGGAGTTAGCAATCAGCCCCAGCATTTT; cdr3_aa: CASRGTGVSNQPQHF; j_call: TRBJ1-5; v_call: TRBV19; clone_size: few; d_call: TRBD1
cdr3_nt: TGTGCCAGCTCACCACGGGACAGGGGATCCGGAAACACCATATATTTT; cdr3_aa: CASSPRDRGSGNTIYF; j_call: TRBJ1-3; v_call: TRBV18; clone_size: NA; d_call: TRBD1
cdr3_nt: TGTGCCAGCAGTTCCCGGGGAGGTTCCTACAATGAGCAGTTCTTC; cdr3_aa: CASSSRGGSYNEQFF; j_call: TRBJ2-1; v_call: TRBV28; clone_size: few; d_call: NA
cdr3_nt: TGTGCCAGGAGAGGACAGGGCTACACCTTC; cdr3_aa: CARRGQGYTF; j_call: TRBJ1-2; v_call: TRBV6-1; clone_size: few; d_call: NA
cdr3_nt: TGTGCCAGTGCCCCTCCAGGGGTGCGCGAAAAACTGTTTTTT; cdr3_aa: CASAPPGVREKLFF; j_call: TRBJ1-4; v_call: TRBV25-1; clone_size: NA; d_call: NA
cdr3_nt: TGTGCCGGCATGGTAGCGGAGGGGTACTCCTACGAGCAGTACTTC; cdr3_aa: CAGMVAEGYSYEQYF; j_call: TRBJ2-7; v_call: TRBV28; clone_size: NA; d_call: NA
cdr3_nt: TGCAGTGCTAGAGATGATGGGACAGACTCGAACACTGAAGCTTTCTTT; cdr3_aa: CSARDDGTDSNTEAFF; j_call: TRBJ1-1; v_call: TRBV20-1; clone_size: once; d_call: TRBD1
cdr3_nt: TGCGCCAGCAGTGAGTCTTACGGAGGATATAGCAATCAGCCCCAGCATTTT; cdr3_aa: CASSESYGGYSNQPQHF; j_call: TRBJ1-5; v_call: TRBV10-2; clone_size: NA; d_call: NA
cdr3_nt: TGTGCCAGCAGTTACTCCCTAGCGGGAGGGGCCGAGCAGTACTTC; cdr3_aa: CASSYSLAGGAEQYF; j_call: TRBJ2-7; v_call: TRBV6-2/TRBV6-3; clone_size: NA; d_call: TRBD2
cdr3_nt: TGTGCCAGCAGCCACCAACCGACGAGATACTCCTACAATGAGCAGTTCTTC; cdr3_aa: CASSHQPTRYSYNEQFF; j_call: TRBJ2-1; v_call: TRBV3-1; clone_size: many; d_call: NA
cdr3_nt: TGCGCCAGCAGCCAAACACCGACAGGGAGGGAGACCCAGTACTTC; cdr3_aa: CASSQTPTGRETQYF; j_call: TRBJ2-5; v_call: TRBV11-2; clone_size: NA; d_call: NA
cdr3_nt: TGTGCCATGGGACAGACGCAAGAGACCCAGTACTTC; cdr3_aa: CAMGQTQETQYF; j_call: TRBJ2-5; v_call: TRBV10-3; clone_size: many; d_call: TRBD1